Listed below are T cell receptor beta chains from one sample, sequenced in a study of blood T cell repertoires in COVID-19. Produced via immunoSEQ multiplex PCR; TCRdb's table is partial and in-frame only. The sample lists over 100,000 clones; roughly three quarters were seen once. Sequencing used peripheral blood. The receptor source for this set is an elderly woman with acute or convalescent COVID-19. Both conserved end residues are part of each CDR3. Fields, in order: clone size, J gene, CDR3 length, V gene, D gene, CDR3 DNA, CDR3 protein. D genes are given only for firm matches. Clone size is given for some rows only: seen once, a few or many times, or a class if the clone is expanded.

- | TRBJ1-1 | 11 | TRBV30 | - | TGTGCCTGGAGTAAAGGGGGTGAAGCTTTCTTT | CAWSKGGEAFF
- | TRBJ1-3 | 14 | TRBV5-1 | TRBD1 | TGCGCCAGCGAGACAGGGGGCGGTGGAAACACCATATATTTT | CASETGGGGNTIYF
- | TRBJ1-2 | 16 | TRBV4-2 | - | TGTGCCAGCAGCCAGGAACAGGGAAGAGCAAACTATGGCTACACCTTC | CASSQEQGRANYGYTF
- | TRBJ2-3 | 18 | TRBV5-4 | TRBD2 | TGTGCCAGCAACCCCCCTGGGCTAGCGGGAGGGATCACAGATACGCAGTATTTT | CASNPPGLAGGITDTQYF
- | TRBJ2-5 | 13 | TRBV15 | - | TGTGCCACCAGCAGAGCCGGCCAAGAGACCCAGTACTTC | CATSRAGQETQYF
- | TRBJ2-2 | 13 | TRBV5-1 | - | TGCGCCAGCAGCTTGGGACAGATCGGGGAGCTGTTTTTT | CASSLGQIGELFF
few | TRBJ2-3 | 16 | TRBV4-3 | TRBD2 | TGCGCCAGCAGCCGGTTTGGCGGGGGGGCCGGAGATACGCAGTATTTT | CASSRFGGGAGDTQYF
- | TRBJ1-5 | 14 | TRBV20-1 | - | TGCAGTGCTAGTGCGGACGGGGGAGATCAGCCCCAGCATTTT | CSASADGGDQPQHF
- | TRBJ1-1 | 14 | TRBV7-2 | - | TGTGCCAGCAGCTTATACAGGGTGAACACTGAAGCTTTCTTT | CASSLYRVNTEAFF
- | TRBJ2-3 | 14 | TRBV7-2 | - | TGTGCCAGCAGCTTTGTCTCACTGACAGATACGCAGTATTTT | CASSFVSLTDTQYF
- | TRBJ2-7 | 18 | TRBV6-2/TRBV6-3 | TRBD2 | TGTGCCAGCAGTTACTCGGGACTAGCGGGAGGTCCCTCCTACGAGCAGTACTTC | CASSYSGLAGGPSYEQYF
- | TRBJ1-1 | 13 | TRBV11-3 | - | TGTGCCAGCAGCCGAGAAGGGGGCACTGAAGCTTTCTTT | CASSREGGTEAFF
- | TRBJ2-1 | 14 | TRBV7-6 | TRBD1 | TGTGCCAGCAGCTTAGATAGGGGGCGCAATGAGCAGTTCTTC | CASSLDRGRNEQFF
- | TRBJ2-1 | 11 | TRBV6-6 | - | TGTGCCAGCAGTTACCCAGATGAGCAGTTCTTC | CASSYPDEQFF
- | TRBJ1-6 | 12 | TRBV19 | - | TGTGCCAGTAGTATGAGGGATTCACCCCTCCACTTT | CASSMRDSPLHF
- | TRBJ1-2 | 21 | TRBV12-5 | TRBD1 | TGTGCTAGTGGTTTGAGGGACAGGGGTTTGAAACAGATATCACTTATTTATGGCTACACCTTC | CASGLRDRGLKQISLIYGYTF
- | TRBJ1-2 | 18 | TRBV18 | TRBD1 | TGTGCCAGCTCACCCCGTCCCGGGACAGGGGGGAGGAACTATGGCTACACCTTC | CASSPRPGTGGRNYGYTF
- | TRBJ2-7 | 14 | TRBV15 | - | TGTGCCACCAGCAGAGATAGGGGCCCCTACGAGCAGTACTTC | CATSRDRGPYEQYF
- | TRBJ2-7 | 11 | TRBV6-2/TRBV6-3 | - | TGTGCCAGCAGTTACCTCTACGAGCAGTACTTC | CASSYLYEQYF
- | TRBJ2-6 | 18 | TRBV12-2 | - | TGTGCAAGTCGCTTTTGGCGGGGGGACTCCTCTGGGGCCAACGTCCTGACTTTC | CASRFWRGDSSGANVLTF
- | TRBJ1-5 | 14 | TRBV28 | - | TGTGCCACCTGGGCGGGGAAGAGCAATCAGCCCCAGCATTTT | CATWAGKSNQPQHF
- | TRBJ1-1 | 14 | TRBV2 | TRBD1 | TGTGCCAGCAGTGAAGACAGGGGGGACACTGAAGCTTTCTTT | CASSEDRGDTEAFF
- | TRBJ1-2 | 13 | TRBV7-9 | TRBD1 | TGTGCCAGCAGCATTAGGACAGGGTTTAGCTACACCTTC | CASSIRTGFSYTF
- | TRBJ2-3 | 16 | TRBV30 | - | TGTGCCTGGAGTGTACAGGGAGTGAAGGGCACAGATACGCAGTATTTT | CAWSVQGVKGTDTQYF
- | TRBJ2-1 | 19 | TRBV7-9 | TRBD2 | TGTGCCAGCAGCTTGTCGACTAGCGGGAGCCTTAGCTCCTACAATGAGCAGTTCTTC | CASSLSTSGSLSSYNEQFF
- | TRBJ1-6 | 14 | TRBV7-2 | TRBD1 | TGTGCCAGCAGCTTACGGGACAGAACCTCACCCCTCCACTTT | CASSLRDRTSPLHF
- | TRBJ2-2 | 17 | TRBV9 | TRBD2 | TGTGCCAGCAGCTCACCCTCGGGAGGGACGAACACCGGGGAGCTGTTTTTT | CASSSPSGGTNTGELFF